These 23 T cell receptor beta chains share one sample of origin, sequenced in a study of blood T cell repertoires in COVID-19 (dated by TCRdb to between 2020 and 2021). To prepare the library, the immunoSEQ multiplex PCR assay was applied. TCRdb obtained this table from immuneACCESS and retained in-frame rearrangements with V and J assigned. These tables miss some clones; where compared with another copy, unresolved V genes account for less than half of the shortfall, and the remainder is unexplained. Counted in this sample were about 180,000 clones; roughly 87% of them appeared once. The biggest ten clones account for about 1.9% of the sample. Sequencing used peripheral blood. These receptors were collected from a man aged 18 to 29 who had recovered from COVID-19.

The V and J genes are TRBV6-2 or TRBV6-3 and TRBJ2-7; D perhaps matches TRBD2 (5 bases). The CDR3 contains 12 residues. V was shortened by 2 bases and J by 4 bases, with 6 bases between the two germline ends. Germline V gene sequence: CDR1 MNHEY, CDR2 SVGEGT. The CDR3 sequence is CASSYPGYEQYF. The DNA for the CDR3 is TGTGCCAGCAGTTACCCGGGGTACGAGCAGTACTTC.

V usage is TRBV6-4 and J usage is TRBJ2-3; 9 nucleotides line up with TRBD1. Germline assignment: CDR1 MRHNA and CDR2 SNTAGT. The length of the CDR3 is 16 residues. J was trimmed by 7 bases and V by 3 bases; bases with no gene match: 11. CDR3 nucleotide sequence: TGTGCCAGCAGTGAAATCGGGACAGGGCTCAGTAATACGCAGTATTTT. This gives the protein CASSEIGTGLSNTQYF.

V gene TRBV9 combines with J gene TRBJ1-5; weak D call: TRBD1 (5 bases). The V end lost 0 bases, the J end lost 4 bases, and 11 bases lay between the germline ends. This CDR3 is built from 15 residues. Germline V lookup: CDR1 SGDLS, CDR2 YYNGEE. CDR3 in amino acids: CASSVGTTVNQPQHF. CDR3 bases: TGTGCCAGCAGCGTAGGGACAACGGTAAATCAGCCCCAGCATTTT.

This chain uses TRBV19 with TRBJ2-1, with TRBD2 matching 8 bases. The CDR3 has 16 residues. Germline trimming cut 1 base from V and 1 base from J; bases unmatched to any gene: 3. CDR1 is LNHDA and CDR2 is SQIVND in the germline V gene (reference sequence). CDR3 residues: CASSIAAGGSYNEQFF. CDR3 DNA sequence: TGTGCCAGTAGTATAGCGGCGGGAGGATCCTACAATGAGCAGTTCTTC.

This clone has just a few counts. V gene TRBV28 combines with J gene TRBJ2-5, with D maybe TRBD2 (7 bases). The CDR3 is made up of 14 amino acids. The V and J ends lost 9 bases and 5 bases respectively, with 19 bases between them. Germline values: CDR1 MDHEN, CDR2 SYDVKM. The CDR3 loop reads CASGGGRGHETQYF. In nucleotides, the CDR3 is TGTGCCAGTGGCGGTGGGCGGGGGCATGAGACCCAGTACTTC. Full variable domain (rest looked up from reference TRBV28 and TRBJ2-5): DVKVTQSSRYLVKRTGEKVFLECVQDMDHENMFWYRQDPGLGLRLIYFSYDVKMKEKGDIPEGYSVSREKKERFSLILESASTNQTSMYLCASGGGRGHETQYFGPGTRLLVL.

This clone was recorded once. The V gene is TRBV5-4, the J gene TRBJ2-3; D is ambiguous. Trimming took 2 bases from V and 3 from J, leaving 16 bases between them. Germline V gives CDR1 SGHNT, CDR2 YYREEE (reference sequence). The CDR3 runs to 16 residues. DNA of the CDR3: TGTGCCAGCAGCTTAGGAGACTCCCATTTGACAGATACGCAGTATTTT. Protein sequence: CASSLGDSHLTDTQYF. Complete variable domain (other parts from reference TRBV5-4 and TRBJ2-3): ETGVTQSPTHLIKTRGQQVTLRCSSQSGHNTVSWYQQALGQGPQFIFQYYREEENGRGNFPPRFSGLQFPNYSSELNVNALELDDSALYLCASSLGDSHLTDTQYFGPGTRLTVL.

This chain joins TRBV6-5 and TRBJ2-2, with D possibly matching TRBD2 (5 bases). The V end was cut by 4 bases, the J end by 7 bases, with 19 bases between. The CDR3 sequence is 16 residues long. Per germline, CDR1 MNHEY and CDR2 SVGAGI. In DNA form, the CDR3 reads TGTGCCAGCAGTTCTACCCATGCCCCCGGGGACGGGGAGCTGTTTTTT. The encoded protein is CASSSTHAPGDGELFF.

V is TRBV5-6 and J is TRBJ2-6, with 8 nucleotides matching TRBD1. The junction had 2 bases not matched to a gene; V was cut back by 4 bases and J by 2 bases. CDR3 length: 15 residues. Germline-derived CDR1 and CDR2 are SGHDT and YYEEEE. CDR3 sequence (DNA): TGTGCCAGCAGCGCGGACAGGGCTGGGGCCAACGTCCTGACTTTC. It is translated as CASSADRAGANVLTF.

This rearrangement joins TRBV9 to TRBJ2-7, with D tentatively TRBD1 (6 bases). From germline, CDR1 is SGDLS and CDR2 YYNGEE. V lost 2 bases to trimming and J lost 0 bases, with 9 bases between them. The length of the CDR3 is 14 residues. The DNA of the CDR3 is TGTGCCAGCAGCGTGCAGGGGAGCTCCTACGAGCAGTACTTC. Encoded protein: CASSVQGSSYEQYF.

This clone was picked up one time. The J gene is TRBJ2-1, the V gene TRBV2; D possibly corresponds to TRBD2 (6 bases). Trimming took 9 bases from V and 6 from J, leaving 12 bases between them. Germline V gene data show CDR1 as SNHLY and CDR2 as FYNNEI. The CDR3 is 12 residues long. CDR3: CARDGGSNEQFF. DNA for the CDR3: TGTGCCAGAGACGGGGGTTCCAATGAGCAGTTCTTC. Complete variable domain (other parts from reference TRBV2 and TRBJ2-1): EPEVTQTPSHQVTQMGQEVILRCVPISNHLYFYWYRQILGQKVEFLVSFYNNEISEKSEIFDDQFSVERPDGSNFTLKIRSTKLEDSAMYFCARDGGSNEQFFGPGTRLTVL.

In this sample, this clone turned up once. This rearrangement joins TRBV6-5 to TRBJ2-7; possible D gene TRBD1, 6 bases. Germline V CDR1 and CDR2: MNHEY, SVGAGI. The CDR3 is 13 amino acids. Trimming cost V 6 bases and J 3 bases, with 12 bases left between them. The DNA of the CDR3 is TGTGCCAGCAGCCTCGGGACACTCTACGAGCAGTACTTC. This sequence encodes CASSLGTLYEQYF.

The chain has TRBV3-1 (or the pseudogene TRBV3-2) and TRBJ2-3, with D unresolved. This CDR3 spans 11 amino acids. Germline assignment: CDR1 LGHDT and CDR2 YNNKEL (reference sequence). V was shortened by 4 bases and J by 5 bases, with 4 bases between the two germline ends. The CDR3 DNA reads TGTGCCAGCAGCCCGGGAGATACGCAGTATTTT. Its translation is CASSPGDTQYF.

V is TRBV4-3 and J is TRBJ1-1, with D possibly TRBD1 on 5 matching bases. CDR1 is LGHNA and CDR2 is YSLEER in the germline V gene. The V and J ends lost 1 base and 8 bases respectively, with 20 bases between them. The CDR3 loop spans 16 amino acids. The CDR3 bases are TGCGCCAGCAGCCAAGGACATTGGAAAGGGGTTATAGAAGCTTTCTTT. Protein product: CASSQGHWKGVIEAFF.

This clone has a count of ten or more. The V gene is TRBV29-1, the J gene TRBJ1-5; no clear D gene. CDR3 length equals 13 residues. Trimming stripped 6 bases from V and 11 bases from J, with 20 bases between. Germline CDR1 SQVTM, CDR2 ANQGSEA. The DNA for the CDR3 is TGCAGCGTGGGAGAAACGGCCCAAGGGACCCAGCATTTT. It specifies CSVGETAQGTQHF.

This clone showed up just once. The chain carries TRBV14 and TRBJ2-2; TRBD2 matches 9 bases. The CDR3 has 15 amino acids. The V gene's germline CDR1 is SGHDN and CDR2 FVKESK. The trim removed 3 bases at V and 9 bases at J, leaving 8 bases unmatched. In nucleotides, the CDR3 is TGTGCCAGCAGCCACTTAGCGGGGGCTCGGCGGGAGCTGTTTTTT. It specifies CASSHLAGARRELFF. Full variable domain (remainder filled in from reference TRBV14 and TRBJ2-2): EAGVTQFPSHSVIEKGQTVTLRCDPISGHDNLYWYRRVMGKEIKFLLHFVKESKQDESGMPNNRFLAERTGGTYSTLKVQPAELEDSGVYFCASSHLAGARRELFFGEGSRLTVL.

The rearrangement links TRBV10-3 to TRBJ2-7; 7 positions agree with TRBD1. Germline V gene lookup returns CDR1 ENHRY and CDR2 SYGVKD. V was clipped by 0 bases and J by 5 bases; unmatched bases: 4. The CDR3 covers 14 residues. The CDR3 sequence is CAISESDRLDEQYF. In DNA, the CDR3 is TGTGCCATCAGTGAGTCGGACAGGCTAGACGAGCAGTACTTC.

The chain couples TRBV4-1 to TRBJ1-3; TRBD1 matches 8 bases. CDR3 size: 15 residues. From germline, CDR1 is MGHRA and CDR2 YSYEKL. V lost 4 bases to trimming and J lost 4 bases; unmatched junction nucleotides: 6. DNA for the CDR3: TGCGCCAGCAGCCGGACAGGGTATCTGGGAAACACCATATATTTT. Its protein is CASSRTGYLGNTIYF.

The gene calls are TRBV5-1 and TRBJ1-3; maybe TRBD1 (6 bases). Germline CDR1 SGHRS, CDR2 YFSETQ. The CDR3 length is 14 residues. The V end lost 2 bases, the J end lost 4 bases, and 10 bases lay between the germline ends. CDR3 nucleotide sequence: TGCGCCAGCAGCTTAGCGGGGGGCGGAAACACCATATATTTT. Translated, it gives CASSLAGGGNTIYF.

This clone showed up many times. CDR3 sequence: CASSLYSYYGYTF. In nucleotides, the CDR3 is TGTGCCAGCAGTTTATACAGCTACTATGGCTACACCTTC. This chain connects TRBV28 to TRBJ1-2; no reliable D call. Germline loops: CDR1 MDHEN, CDR2 SYDVKM. The V and J ends lost 1 base and 3 bases respectively, with 6 bases between them. The CDR3 loop spans 13 amino acids.

This chain joins TRBV11-2 and TRBJ2-1, with D possibly being TRBD2 (6 bases). This CDR3 contains 13 residues. Trimming removed 4 bases at V and 10 bases at J, with 14 bases between. CDR1 and CDR2 from the germline V gene are SGHAT and FQNNGV. Here the CDR3 DNA reads TGTGCCAGCAGCTCCCAGGCGGGGTGGGAGCAGTTCTTC. Its translation: CASSSQAGWEQFF.

This clone showed up just once. The chain recombines TRBV7-2 with TRBJ1-3, with 7 bases that match TRBD1. V was pared by 6 bases and J by 1 base, with 6 bases of the junction left unmatched. The CDR3 has 15 amino acids. Germline loops: CDR1 SGHTA, CDR2 FQGNSA. Written as DNA, the CDR3 is TGTGCCAGCAGTTACCAACAGGGGTCTGGAAACACCATATATTTT. Translation gives CASSYQQGSGNTIYF.

This chain links TRBV6-2 or TRBV6-3 with TRBJ2-5, with 7 bases aligning to TRBD2. With 5 bases clipped from V and 1 base from J, the junction kept 16 bases outside the gene matches. The CDR3 runs to 18 residues. The germline gives CDR1 MNHEY, CDR2 SVGEGT. DNA of the CDR3: TGTGCCAGCAGTGGGAGGAGGAACGGGAGGAGGCCCCAAGAGACCCAGTACTTC. This translates into CASSGRRNGRRPQETQYF.

The chain has TRBV24-1 and TRBJ2-1, with 8 bases identical to TRBD1. Trimming removed 3 bases from V and 7 bases from J; junction bases left unmatched: 16. CDR3 length equals 18 residues. CDR1 is KGHDR and CDR2 is SFDVKD in the germline V gene. CDR3 coding DNA: TGTGCCACCAGTGATCCCTCCCCCGGACAGGGCTTTGCAAATGAGCAGTTCTTC. Translated, it gives CATSDPSPGQGFANEQFF.